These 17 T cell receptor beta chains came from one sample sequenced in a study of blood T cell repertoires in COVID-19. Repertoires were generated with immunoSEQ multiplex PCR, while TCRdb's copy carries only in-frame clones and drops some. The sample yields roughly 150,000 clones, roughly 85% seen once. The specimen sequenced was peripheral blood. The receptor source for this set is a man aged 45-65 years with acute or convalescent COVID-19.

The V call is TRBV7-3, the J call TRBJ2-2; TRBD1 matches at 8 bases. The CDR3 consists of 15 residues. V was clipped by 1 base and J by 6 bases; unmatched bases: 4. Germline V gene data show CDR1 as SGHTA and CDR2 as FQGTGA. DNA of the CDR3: TGTGCCAGCAGCTTAAGCCTGACAGGGGCCGGGGAGCTGTTTTTT. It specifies CASSLSLTGAGELFF.

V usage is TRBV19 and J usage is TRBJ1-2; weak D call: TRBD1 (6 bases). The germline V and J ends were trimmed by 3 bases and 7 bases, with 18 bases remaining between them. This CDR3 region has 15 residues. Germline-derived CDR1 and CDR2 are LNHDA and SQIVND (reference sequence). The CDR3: CASSIETGLHSGYTF. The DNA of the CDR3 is TGTGCCAGTAGTATTGAGACAGGCCTTCATTCTGGCTACACCTTC.

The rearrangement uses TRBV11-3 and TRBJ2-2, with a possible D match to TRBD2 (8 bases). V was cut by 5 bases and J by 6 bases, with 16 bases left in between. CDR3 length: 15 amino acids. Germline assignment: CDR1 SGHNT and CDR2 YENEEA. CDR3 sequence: CASSPGGAGAGELFF. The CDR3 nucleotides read TGTGCCAGCAGCCCAGGGGGAGCGGGGGCCGGGGAGCTGTTTTTT.

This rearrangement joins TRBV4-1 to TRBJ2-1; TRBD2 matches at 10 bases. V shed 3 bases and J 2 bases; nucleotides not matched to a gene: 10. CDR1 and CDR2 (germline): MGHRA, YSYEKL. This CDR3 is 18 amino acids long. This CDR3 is CASSHPSGRAAAYNEQFF. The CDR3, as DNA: TGCGCCAGCAGCCACCCAAGCGGGAGGGCCGCAGCCTACAATGAGCAGTTCTTC.

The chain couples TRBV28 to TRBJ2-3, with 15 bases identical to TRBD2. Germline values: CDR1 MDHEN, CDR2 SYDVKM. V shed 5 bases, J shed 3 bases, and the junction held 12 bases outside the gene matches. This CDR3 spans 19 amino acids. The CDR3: CASSPFLGLAGGPTDTQYF. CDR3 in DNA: TGTGCCAGCAGTCCTTTCCTAGGACTAGCGGGAGGGCCGACAGATACGCAGTATTTT.

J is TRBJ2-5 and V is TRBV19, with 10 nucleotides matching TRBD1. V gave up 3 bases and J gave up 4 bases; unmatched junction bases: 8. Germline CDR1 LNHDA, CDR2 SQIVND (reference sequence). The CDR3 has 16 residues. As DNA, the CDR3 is TGTGCCAGTAGTATCCCTCGGACAGGGGGGGGAGAGACCCAGTACTTC. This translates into CASSIPRTGGGETQYF.

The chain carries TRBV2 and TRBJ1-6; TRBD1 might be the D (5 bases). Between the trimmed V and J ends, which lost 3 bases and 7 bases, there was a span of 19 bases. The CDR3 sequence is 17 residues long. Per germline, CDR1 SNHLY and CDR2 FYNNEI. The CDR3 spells CASSDLWRGTGNSPLHF. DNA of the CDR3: TGTGCCAGCAGTGATTTGTGGCGGGGGACGGGGAATTCACCCCTCCACTTT.

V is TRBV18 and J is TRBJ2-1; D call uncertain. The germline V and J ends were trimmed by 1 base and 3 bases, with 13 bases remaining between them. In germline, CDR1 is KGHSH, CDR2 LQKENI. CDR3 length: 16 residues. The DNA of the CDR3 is TGTGCCAGCTCACCACTGGTTGGGCAGGACTACAATGAGCAGTTCTTC. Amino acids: CASSPLVGQDYNEQFF.

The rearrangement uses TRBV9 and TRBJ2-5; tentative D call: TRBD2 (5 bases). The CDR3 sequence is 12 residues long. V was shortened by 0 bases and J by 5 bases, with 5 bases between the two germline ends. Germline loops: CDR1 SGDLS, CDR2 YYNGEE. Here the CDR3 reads CASSVGGETQYF. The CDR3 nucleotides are TGTGCCAGCAGCGTAGGAGGGGAGACCCAGTACTTC.

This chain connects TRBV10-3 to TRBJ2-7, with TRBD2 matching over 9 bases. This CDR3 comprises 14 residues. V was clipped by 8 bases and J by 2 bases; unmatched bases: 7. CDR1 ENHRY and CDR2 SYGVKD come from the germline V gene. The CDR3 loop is CAIGPSGAAYEQYF. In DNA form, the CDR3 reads TGTGCCATCGGGCCTAGCGGGGCGGCCTACGAGCAGTACTTC.

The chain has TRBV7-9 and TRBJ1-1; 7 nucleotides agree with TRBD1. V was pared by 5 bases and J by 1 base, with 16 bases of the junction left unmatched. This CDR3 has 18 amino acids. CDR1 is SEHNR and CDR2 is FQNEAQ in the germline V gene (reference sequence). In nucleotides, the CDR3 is TGTGCCAGCAGCCTATTGGGCCAGGGGGATTATAAGAACACTGAAGCTTTCTTT. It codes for CASSLLGQGDYKNTEAFF.

The CDR3 region is CASSLLGQALTYGYTF. The CDR3 nucleotides read TGTGCCAGCAGCTTGCTCGGCCAGGCGCTCACCTATGGCTACACCTTC. The chain carries TRBV5-4 and TRBJ1-2; no definite D call. CDR3 length: 16 residues. Germline V gene data show CDR1 as SGHNT and CDR2 as YYREEE (reference sequence). V was clipped by 1 base and J by 4 bases, with 17 bases between them.

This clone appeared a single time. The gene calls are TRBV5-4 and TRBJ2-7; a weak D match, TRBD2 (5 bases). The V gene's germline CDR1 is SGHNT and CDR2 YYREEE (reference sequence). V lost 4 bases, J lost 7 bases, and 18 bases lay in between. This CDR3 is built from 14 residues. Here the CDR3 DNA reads TGTGCCAGCAGCCGGGAAGTTTACCCGTGGGAGCAGTACTTC. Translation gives CASSREVYPWEQYF.

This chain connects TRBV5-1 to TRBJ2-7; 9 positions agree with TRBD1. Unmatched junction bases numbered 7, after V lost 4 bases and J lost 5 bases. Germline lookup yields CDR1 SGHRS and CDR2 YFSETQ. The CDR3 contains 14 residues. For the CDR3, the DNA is TGCGCCAGCAGCCAACAGGGGGCGGTCGACGAGCAGTACTTC. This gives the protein CASSQQGAVDEQYF.

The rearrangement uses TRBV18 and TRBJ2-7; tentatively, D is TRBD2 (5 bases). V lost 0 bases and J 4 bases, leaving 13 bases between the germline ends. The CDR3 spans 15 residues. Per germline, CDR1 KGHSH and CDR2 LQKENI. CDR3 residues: CASSPPWTGEYEQYF. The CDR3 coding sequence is TGTGCCAGCTCACCACCCTGGACCGGGGAATACGAGCAGTACTTC.

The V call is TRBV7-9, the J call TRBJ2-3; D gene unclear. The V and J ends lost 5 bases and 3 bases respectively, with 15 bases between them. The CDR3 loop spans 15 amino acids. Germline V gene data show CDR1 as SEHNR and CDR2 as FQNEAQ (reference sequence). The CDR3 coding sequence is TGTGCCAGCAGCCTCCAGGCCGGCGCGACAGATACGCAGTATTTT. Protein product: CASSLQAGATDTQYF.

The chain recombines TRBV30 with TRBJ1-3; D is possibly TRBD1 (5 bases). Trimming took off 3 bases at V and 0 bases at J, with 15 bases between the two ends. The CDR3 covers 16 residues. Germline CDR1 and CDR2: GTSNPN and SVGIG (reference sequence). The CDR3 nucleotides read TGTGCCTGGAGGCTTGCAGGGACTTCCTCTGGAAACACCATATATTTT. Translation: CAWRLAGTSSGNTIYF.